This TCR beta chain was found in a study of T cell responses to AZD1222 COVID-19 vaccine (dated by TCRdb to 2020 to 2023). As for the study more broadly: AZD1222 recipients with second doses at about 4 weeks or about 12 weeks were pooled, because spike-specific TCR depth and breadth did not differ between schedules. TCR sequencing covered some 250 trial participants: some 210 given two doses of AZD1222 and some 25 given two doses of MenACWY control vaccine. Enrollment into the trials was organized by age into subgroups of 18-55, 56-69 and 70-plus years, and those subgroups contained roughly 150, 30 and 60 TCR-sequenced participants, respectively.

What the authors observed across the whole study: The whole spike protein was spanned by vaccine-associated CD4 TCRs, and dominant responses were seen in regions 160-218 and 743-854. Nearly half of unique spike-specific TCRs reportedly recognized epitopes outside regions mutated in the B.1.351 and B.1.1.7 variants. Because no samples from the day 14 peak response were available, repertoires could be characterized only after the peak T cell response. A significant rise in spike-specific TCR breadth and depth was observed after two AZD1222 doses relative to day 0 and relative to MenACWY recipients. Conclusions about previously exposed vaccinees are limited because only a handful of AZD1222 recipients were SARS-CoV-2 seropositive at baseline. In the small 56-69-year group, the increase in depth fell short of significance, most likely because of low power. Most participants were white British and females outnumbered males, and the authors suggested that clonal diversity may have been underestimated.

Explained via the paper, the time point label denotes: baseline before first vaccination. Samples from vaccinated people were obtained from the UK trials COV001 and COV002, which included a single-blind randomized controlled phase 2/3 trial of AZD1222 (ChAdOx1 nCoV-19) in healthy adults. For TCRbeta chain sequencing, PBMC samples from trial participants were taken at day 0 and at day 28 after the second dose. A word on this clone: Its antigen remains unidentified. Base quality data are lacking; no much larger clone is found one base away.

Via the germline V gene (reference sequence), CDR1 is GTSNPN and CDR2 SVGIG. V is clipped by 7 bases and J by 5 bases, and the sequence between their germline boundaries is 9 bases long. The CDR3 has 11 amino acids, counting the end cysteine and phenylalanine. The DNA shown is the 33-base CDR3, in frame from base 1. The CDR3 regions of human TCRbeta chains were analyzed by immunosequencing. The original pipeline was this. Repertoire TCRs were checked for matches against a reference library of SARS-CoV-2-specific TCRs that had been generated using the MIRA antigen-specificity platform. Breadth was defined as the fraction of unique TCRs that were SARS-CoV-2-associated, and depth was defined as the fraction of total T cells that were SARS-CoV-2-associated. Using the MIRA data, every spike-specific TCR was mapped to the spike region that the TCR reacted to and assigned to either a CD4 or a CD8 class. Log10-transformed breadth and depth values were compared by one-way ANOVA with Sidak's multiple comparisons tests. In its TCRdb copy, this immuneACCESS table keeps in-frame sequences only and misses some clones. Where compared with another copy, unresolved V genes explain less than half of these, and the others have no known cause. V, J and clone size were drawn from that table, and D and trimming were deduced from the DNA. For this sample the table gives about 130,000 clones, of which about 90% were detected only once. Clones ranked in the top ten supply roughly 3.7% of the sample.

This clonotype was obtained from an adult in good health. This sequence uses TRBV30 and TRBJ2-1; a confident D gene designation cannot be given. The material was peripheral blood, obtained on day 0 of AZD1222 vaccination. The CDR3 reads CASPVNNEQFF. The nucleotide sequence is TGTGCCTCGCCAGTGAACAATGAGCAGTTCTTC.